This T cell receptor beta chain was obtained from a study of T cell responses to AZD1222 COVID-19 vaccine. Assay: immunoSEQ multiplex PCR; the TCRdb copy retains only in-frame clones and omits some. In the table there are over 100,000 clones, over 90% of which are singletons. The receptor was derived from an adult in good health. The sample in question was peripheral blood, obtained on day 0 of AZD1222 vaccination.

In nucleotides, the CDR3 is TGTGCCAGCAGCCCCGCGGGACGATCTAATGAAAAACTGTTTTTT. Amino acids: CASSPAGRSNEKLFF. The chain employs TRBV5-6 and TRBJ1-4; D possibly corresponds to TRBD1 (5 bases). V gave up 4 bases and J gave up 3 bases, with 13 bases separating them. The germline gives CDR1 SGHDT, CDR2 YYEEEE. The CDR3 contains 15 residues.